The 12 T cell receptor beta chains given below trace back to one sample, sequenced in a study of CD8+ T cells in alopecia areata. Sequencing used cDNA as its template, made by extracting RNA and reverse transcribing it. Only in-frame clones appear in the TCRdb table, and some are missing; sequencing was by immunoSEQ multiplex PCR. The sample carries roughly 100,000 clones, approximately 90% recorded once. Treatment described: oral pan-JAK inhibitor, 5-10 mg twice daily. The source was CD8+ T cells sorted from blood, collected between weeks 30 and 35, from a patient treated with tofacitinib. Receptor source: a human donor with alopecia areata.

This CDR3 is CASSLDGDPAYEQYF. In DNA, the CDR3 is TGTGCCAGCAGCTTGGATGGAGACCCAGCCTACGAGCAGTACTTC. The chain employs TRBV5-4 and TRBJ2-7; no clear D. The CDR3 is 15 residues long. V lost 0 bases and J 2 bases, leaving 12 bases between the germline ends. Germline assignment: CDR1 SGHNT and CDR2 YYREEE (reference sequence).

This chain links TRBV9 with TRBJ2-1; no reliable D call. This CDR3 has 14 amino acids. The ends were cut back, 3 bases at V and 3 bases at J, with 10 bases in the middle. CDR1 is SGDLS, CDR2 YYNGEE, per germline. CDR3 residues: CASSGGSVYNEQFF. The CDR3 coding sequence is TGTGCCAGCAGCGGAGGATCCGTCTACAATGAGCAGTTCTTC.

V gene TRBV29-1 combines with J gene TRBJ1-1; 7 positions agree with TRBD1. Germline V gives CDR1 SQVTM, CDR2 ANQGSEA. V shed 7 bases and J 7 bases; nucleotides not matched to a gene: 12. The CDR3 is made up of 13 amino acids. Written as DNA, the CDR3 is TGCAGCGCTGCCCCGGGACAGCTCCTTGAAGCTTTCTTT. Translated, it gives CSAAPGQLLEAFF.

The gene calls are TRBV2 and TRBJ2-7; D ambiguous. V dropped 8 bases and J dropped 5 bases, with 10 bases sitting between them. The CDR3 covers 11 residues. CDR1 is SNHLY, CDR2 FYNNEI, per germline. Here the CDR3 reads CASVTLHEQYF. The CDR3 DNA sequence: TGTGCCAGCGTTACCCTGCACGAGCAGTACTTC.

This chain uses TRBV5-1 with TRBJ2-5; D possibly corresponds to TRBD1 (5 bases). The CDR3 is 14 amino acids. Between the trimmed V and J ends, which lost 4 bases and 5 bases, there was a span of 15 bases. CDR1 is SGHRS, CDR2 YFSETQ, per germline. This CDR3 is CASSPRQIRETQYF. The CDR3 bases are TGCGCCAGCAGCCCCCGACAGATCCGGGAGACCCAGTACTTC. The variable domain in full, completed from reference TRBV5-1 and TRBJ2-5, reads KAGVTQTPRYLIKTRGQQVTLSCSPISGHRSVSWYQQTPGQGLQFLFEYFSETQRNKGNFPGRFSGRQFSNSRSEMNVSTLELGDSALYLCASSPRQIRETQYFGPGTRLLVL.

The CDR3 here is CASSISGGALETQYF. The CDR3 coding sequence is TGTGCCAGCAGCATTAGCGGGGGGGCCCTGGAGACCCAGTACTTC. This chain joins TRBV11-2 and TRBJ2-5, with TRBD2 matching over 11 bases. CDR1 and CDR2 from the germline V gene are SGHAT and FQNNGV. This CDR3 is 15 amino acids long. J lost 5 bases, V lost 5 bases, and 7 bases had no gene match.

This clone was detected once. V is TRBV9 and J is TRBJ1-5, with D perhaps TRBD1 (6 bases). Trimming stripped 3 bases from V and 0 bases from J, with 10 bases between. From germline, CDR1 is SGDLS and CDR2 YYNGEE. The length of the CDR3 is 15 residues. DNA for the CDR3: TGTGCCAGCAGCGGGACAGCCTATAGCAATCAGCCCCAGCATTTT. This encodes CASSGTAYSNQPQHF.

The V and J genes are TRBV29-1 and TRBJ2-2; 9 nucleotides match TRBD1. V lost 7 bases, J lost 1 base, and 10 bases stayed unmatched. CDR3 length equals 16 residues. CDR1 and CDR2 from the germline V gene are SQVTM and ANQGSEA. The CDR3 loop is CSAKKQGAENTGELFF. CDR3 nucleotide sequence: TGCAGCGCCAAAAAACAGGGGGCAGAGAACACCGGGGAGCTGTTTTTT.

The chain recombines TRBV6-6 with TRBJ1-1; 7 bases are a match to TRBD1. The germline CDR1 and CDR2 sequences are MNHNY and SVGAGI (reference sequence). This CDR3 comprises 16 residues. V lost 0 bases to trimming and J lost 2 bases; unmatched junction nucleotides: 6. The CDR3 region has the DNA TGTGCCAGCAGTTACTCGAGAACAGGGGATAACACTGAAGCTTTCTTT. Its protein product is CASSYSRTGDNTEAFF.

Here the CDR3 DNA reads TGCGCCAGCAGTGAGGGAGATACGCAGTATTTT. Protein product: CASSEGDTQYF. This chain uses TRBV10-1 with TRBJ2-3; D unresolved. CDR3 length: 11 amino acids. The V end was cut by 2 bases, the J end by 5 bases, with 2 bases between. Germline CDR1 and CDR2: WNHNN and SYGVQD (reference sequence).

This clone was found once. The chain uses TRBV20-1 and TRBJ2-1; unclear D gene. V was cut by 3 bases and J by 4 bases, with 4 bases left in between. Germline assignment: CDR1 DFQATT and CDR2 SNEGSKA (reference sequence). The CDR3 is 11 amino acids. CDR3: CSASPYNEQFF. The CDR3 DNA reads TGCAGTGCTAGTCCATACAATGAGCAGTTCTTC.

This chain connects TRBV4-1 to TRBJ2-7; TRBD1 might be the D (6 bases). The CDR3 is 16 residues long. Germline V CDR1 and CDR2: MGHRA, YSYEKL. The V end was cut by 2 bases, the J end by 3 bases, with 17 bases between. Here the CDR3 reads CASSQNDRMTNYEQYF. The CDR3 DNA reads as TGCGCCAGCAGCCAAAATGACAGGATGACAAACTACGAGCAGTACTTC.